This TCR beta chain was captured in a study of CD8 T cells in ankylosing spondylitis. The CDR3 extends over 13 amino acids. V was clipped by 3 bases and J by 7 bases, with 12 bases between them. This clonotype was seen at least ten times. TCRdb reprocessed the 5' RACE reads via MiXCR and lists one record per CDR3 protein. Of approximately 200,000 distinct CDR3 sequences in the sample, around 13% were seen once. The origin of this receptor is a male donor with ankylosing spondylitis or in good health (not recorded which). Source material: blood, either unsorted or a sorted T cell fraction (not recorded which). The chain couples TRBV12-3 or TRBV12-4 to TRBJ1-2; the D is unclear. The CDR3 loop reads CASSFSSVRGYTF. The DNA for the CDR3 is TGTGCCAGCAGTTTCTCGTCTGTGCGTGGCTACACCTTC.